The source of this T cell receptor beta chain is a study of blood T cell repertoires in COVID-19. Study-level background: Sites across the United States, Italy and Spain contributed samples from acute and convalescent COVID-19. From T cells, B-cell-depleted T cells, or PBMCs came the material, which was cDNA or gDNA.

In the study's own analysis: By means of reference gene primer amplification, nucleated cell counts were estimated. TCRdb keeps only in-frame clones here, not all; method: immunoSEQ multiplex PCR. V and J calls and clone size are as listed in that table; D and trimming were resolved from the DNA. Of about 95,000 clones listed, approximately 91% are singletons. One Seattle source followed patients from active infection through their disease course. V gave up 5 bases and J gave up 5 bases; unmatched junction bases: 6. Germline CDR1 reads MDHEN; CDR2 reads SYDVKM. CDR3 length: 14 amino acids. The sequencing input was peripheral blood. The chain has TRBV28 and TRBJ1-5, with TRBD1 identical over 7 bases. This clonotype was sampled from a man in his fifties or sixties with COVID-19, enrolled during active disease. The CDR3 nucleotides are TGTGCCAGCAGTGATCGGACAGGCCATCAGCCCCAGCATTTT. Protein sequence: CASSDRTGHQPQHF.